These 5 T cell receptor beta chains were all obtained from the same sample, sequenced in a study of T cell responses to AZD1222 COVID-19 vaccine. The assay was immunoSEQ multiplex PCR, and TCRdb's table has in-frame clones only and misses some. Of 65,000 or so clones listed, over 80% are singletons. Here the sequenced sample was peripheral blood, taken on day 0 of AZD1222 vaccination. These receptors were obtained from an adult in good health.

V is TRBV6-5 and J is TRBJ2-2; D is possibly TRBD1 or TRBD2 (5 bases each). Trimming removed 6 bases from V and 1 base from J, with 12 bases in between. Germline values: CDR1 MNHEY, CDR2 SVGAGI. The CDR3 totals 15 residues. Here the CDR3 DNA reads TGTGCCAGCAGGGAGGACAATTTGAACACCGGGGAGCTGTTTTTT. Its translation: CASREDNLNTGELFF.

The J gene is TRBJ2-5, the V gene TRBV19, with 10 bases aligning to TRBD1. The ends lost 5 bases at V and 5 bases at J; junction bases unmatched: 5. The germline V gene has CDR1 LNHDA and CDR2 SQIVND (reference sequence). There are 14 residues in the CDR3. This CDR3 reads CASSPGTGEETQYF. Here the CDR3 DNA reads TGTGCCAGTAGTCCAGGGACAGGGGAGGAGACCCAGTACTTC.

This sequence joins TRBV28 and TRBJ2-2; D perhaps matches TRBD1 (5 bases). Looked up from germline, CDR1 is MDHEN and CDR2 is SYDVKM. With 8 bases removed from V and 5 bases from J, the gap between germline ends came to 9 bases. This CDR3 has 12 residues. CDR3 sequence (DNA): TGTGCCAGCTTAAGGGGAACCGGGGAGCTGTTTTTT. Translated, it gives CASLRGTGELFF.

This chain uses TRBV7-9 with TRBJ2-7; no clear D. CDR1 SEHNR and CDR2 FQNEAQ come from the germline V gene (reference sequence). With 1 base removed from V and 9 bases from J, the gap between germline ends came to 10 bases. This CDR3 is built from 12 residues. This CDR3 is CASSLESGGQYF. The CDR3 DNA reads TGTGCCAGCAGCTTAGAATCAGGTGGGCAGTACTTC.

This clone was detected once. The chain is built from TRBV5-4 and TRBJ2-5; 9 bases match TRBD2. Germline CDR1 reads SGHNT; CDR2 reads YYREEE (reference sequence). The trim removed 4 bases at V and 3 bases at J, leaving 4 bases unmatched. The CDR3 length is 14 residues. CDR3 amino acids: CASSPTSGEETQYF. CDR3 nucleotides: TGTGCCAGCAGCCCGACTAGCGGAGAAGAGACCCAGTACTTC.